This T cell receptor (beta chain) was identified during a study of blood T cell repertoires in COVID-19. Study as a whole: Acute and convalescent COVID-19 specimens originated in the United States, Italy and Spain. From T cells, B-cell-depleted T cells, or PBMCs came the material, which was cDNA or gDNA.

The CDR3 consists of 14 residues. Germline lookup yields CDR1 SQVTM and CDR2 ANQGSEA. Trimming at V came to 5 bases and at J to 6 bases, leaving 6 bases not matched to a gene. Source study methods: Researchers report that nucleated cell counts were estimated from reference gene primer amplification. Clones were read by immunoSEQ multiplex PCR, and TCRdb kept only the in-frame ones, dropping some. D and trimming come from the DNA, and the V and J calls and clone size come from that table. The repertoire holds about 180,000 clones, roughly nine tenths seen once, with about 20% in the top ten. V gene TRBV29-1 combines with J gene TRBJ1-6; the match to TRBD1 covers 8 bases. The sequencing sample was made of peripheral blood. This receptor was taken from a man between 65 and 80 years old with active or convalescent COVID-19. CDR3 nucleotides: TGCAGCGTTAAGGAGACAGGGGCTAATTCACCCCTCCACTTT. Its protein is CSVKETGANSPLHF. Complete variable domain (other parts from reference TRBV29-1 and TRBJ1-6): SAVISQKPSRDICQRGTSLTIQCQVDSQVTMMFWYRQQPGQSLTLIATANQGSEATYESGFVIDKFPISRPNLTFSTLTVSNMSPEDSSIYLCSVKETGANSPLHFGNGTRLTVT.